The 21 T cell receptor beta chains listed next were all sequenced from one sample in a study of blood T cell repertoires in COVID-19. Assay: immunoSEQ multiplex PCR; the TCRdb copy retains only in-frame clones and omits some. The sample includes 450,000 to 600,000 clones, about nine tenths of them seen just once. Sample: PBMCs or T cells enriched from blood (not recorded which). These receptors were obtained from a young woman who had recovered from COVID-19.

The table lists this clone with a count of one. As DNA, the CDR3 is TGTGCCAGCAGCCCCCGTTATGAAAAACTGTTTTTT. It specifies CASSPRYEKLFF. This chain connects TRBV7-8 to TRBJ1-4; no clear D gene. There are 12 residues in the CDR3. Germline V CDR1 and CDR2: SGHVS, FQNEAQ. V dropped 5 bases and J dropped 6 bases, with 7 bases sitting between them.

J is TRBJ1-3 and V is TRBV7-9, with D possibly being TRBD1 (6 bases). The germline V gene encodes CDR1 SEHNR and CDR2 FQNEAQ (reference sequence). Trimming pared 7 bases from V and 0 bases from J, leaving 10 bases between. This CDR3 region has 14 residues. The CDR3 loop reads CASIGGDSGNTIYF. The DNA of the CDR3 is TGTGCCAGCATAGGGGGGGACTCTGGAAACACCATATATTTT.

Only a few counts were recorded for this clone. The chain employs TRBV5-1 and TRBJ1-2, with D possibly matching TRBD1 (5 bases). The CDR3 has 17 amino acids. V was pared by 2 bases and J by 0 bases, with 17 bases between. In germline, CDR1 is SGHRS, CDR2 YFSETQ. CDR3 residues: CASSFSPVGGANYGYTF. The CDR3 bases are TGCGCCAGCAGCTTCTCCCCCGTCGGAGGGGCTAACTATGGCTACACCTTC.

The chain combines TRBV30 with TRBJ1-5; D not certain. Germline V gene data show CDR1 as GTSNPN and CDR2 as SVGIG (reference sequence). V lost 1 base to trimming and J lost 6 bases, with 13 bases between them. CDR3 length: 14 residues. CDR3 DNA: TGTGCCTGGAGTGCGTCGACTGGGTCTCAGCCCCAGCATTTT. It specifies CAWSASTGSQPQHF.

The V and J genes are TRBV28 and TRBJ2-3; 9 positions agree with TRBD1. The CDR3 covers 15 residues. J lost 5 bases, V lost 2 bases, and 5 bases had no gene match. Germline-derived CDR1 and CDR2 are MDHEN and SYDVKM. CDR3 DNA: TGTGCCAGCAGTTTAGTACAGGGGGCTGTAGATACGCAGTATTTT. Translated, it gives CASSLVQGAVDTQYF.

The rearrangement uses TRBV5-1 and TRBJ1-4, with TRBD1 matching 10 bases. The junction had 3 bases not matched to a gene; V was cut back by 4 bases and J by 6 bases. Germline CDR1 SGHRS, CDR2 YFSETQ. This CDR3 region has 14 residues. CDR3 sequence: CASSRTGGYEKLFF. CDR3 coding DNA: TGCGCCAGCAGCCGGACAGGGGGATATGAAAAACTGTTTTTT. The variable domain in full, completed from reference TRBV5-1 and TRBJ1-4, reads KAGVTQTPRYLIKTRGQQVTLSCSPISGHRSVSWYQQTPGQGLQFLFEYFSETQRNKGNFPGRFSGRQFSNSRSEMNVSTLELGDSALYLCASSRTGGYEKLFFGSGTQLSVL.

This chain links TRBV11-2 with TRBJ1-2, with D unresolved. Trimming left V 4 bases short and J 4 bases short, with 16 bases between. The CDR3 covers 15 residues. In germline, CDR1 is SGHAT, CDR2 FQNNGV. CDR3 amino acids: CASSSKRDTGYGYTF. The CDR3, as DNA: TGTGCCAGCAGCTCCAAACGGGATACGGGCTATGGCTACACCTTC.

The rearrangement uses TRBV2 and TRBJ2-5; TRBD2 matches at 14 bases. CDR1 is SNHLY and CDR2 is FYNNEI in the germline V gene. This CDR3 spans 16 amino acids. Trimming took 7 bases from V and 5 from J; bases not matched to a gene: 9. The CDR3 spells CASTRSRLAGGETQYF. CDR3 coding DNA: TGTGCCAGCACACGATCCCGACTAGCGGGGGGGGAGACCCAGTACTTC.

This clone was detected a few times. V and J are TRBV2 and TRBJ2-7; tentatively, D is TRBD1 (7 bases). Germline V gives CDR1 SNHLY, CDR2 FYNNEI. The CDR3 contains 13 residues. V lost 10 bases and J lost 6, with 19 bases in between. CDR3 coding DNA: TGTGCCACCACCGGAATTCAGGGGGGCGAGCAGTACTTC. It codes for CATTGIQGGEQYF.

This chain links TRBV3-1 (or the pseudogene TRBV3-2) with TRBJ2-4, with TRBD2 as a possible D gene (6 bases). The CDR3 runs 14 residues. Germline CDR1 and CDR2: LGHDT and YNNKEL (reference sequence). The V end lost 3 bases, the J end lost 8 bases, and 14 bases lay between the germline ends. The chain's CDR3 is CASSHGSKRDIQYF. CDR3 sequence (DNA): TGTGCCAGCAGCCACGGGAGTAAGCGGGACATTCAGTACTTC.

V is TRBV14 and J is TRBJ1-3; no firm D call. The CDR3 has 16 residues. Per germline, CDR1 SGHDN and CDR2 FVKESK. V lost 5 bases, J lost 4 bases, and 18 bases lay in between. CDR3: CASSSYDREKGNTIYF. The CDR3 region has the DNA TGTGCCAGCAGCTCCTACGACCGGGAGAAAGGAAACACCATATATTTT. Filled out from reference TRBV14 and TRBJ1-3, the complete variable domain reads EAGVTQFPSHSVIEKGQTVTLRCDPISGHDNLYWYRRVMGKEIKFLLHFVKESKQDESGMPNNRFLAERTGGTYSTLKVQPAELEDSGVYFCASSSYDREKGNTIYFGEGSWLTVV.

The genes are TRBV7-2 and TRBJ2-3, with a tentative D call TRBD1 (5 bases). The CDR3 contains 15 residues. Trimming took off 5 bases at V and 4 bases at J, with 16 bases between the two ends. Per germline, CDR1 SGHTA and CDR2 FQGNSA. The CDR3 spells CASSPSSGNPDTQYF. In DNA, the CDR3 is TGTGCCAGCAGCCCGTCCTCAGGGAACCCAGATACGCAGTATTTT.

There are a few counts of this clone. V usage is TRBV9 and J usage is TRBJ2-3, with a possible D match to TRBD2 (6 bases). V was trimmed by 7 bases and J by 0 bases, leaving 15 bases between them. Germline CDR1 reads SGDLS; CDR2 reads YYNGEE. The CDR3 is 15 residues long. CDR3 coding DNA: TGTGCCAGCCAGAGGGACTCCCTAAGCACAGATACGCAGTATTTT. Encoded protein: CASQRDSLSTDTQYF.

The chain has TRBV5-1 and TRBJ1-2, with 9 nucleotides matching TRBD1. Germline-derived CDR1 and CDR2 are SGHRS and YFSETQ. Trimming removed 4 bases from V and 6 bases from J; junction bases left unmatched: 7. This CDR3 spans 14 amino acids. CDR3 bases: TGCGCCAGCAGCCGGGACAGGGAATCTGATGGCTACACCTTC. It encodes CASSRDRESDGYTF.

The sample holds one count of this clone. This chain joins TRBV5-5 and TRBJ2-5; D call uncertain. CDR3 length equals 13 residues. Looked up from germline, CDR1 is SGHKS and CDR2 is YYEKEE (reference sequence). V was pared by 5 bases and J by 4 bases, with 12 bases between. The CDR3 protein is CASSWAPPETQYF. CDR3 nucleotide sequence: TGTGCCAGCAGTTGGGCCCCCCCAGAGACCCAGTACTTC.

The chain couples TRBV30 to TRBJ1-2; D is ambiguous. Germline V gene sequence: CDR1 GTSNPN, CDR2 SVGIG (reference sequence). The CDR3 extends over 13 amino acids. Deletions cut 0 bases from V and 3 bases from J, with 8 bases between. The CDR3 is CAWSVLDYYGYTF. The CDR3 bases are TGTGCCTGGAGTGTACTTGACTACTATGGCTACACCTTC.

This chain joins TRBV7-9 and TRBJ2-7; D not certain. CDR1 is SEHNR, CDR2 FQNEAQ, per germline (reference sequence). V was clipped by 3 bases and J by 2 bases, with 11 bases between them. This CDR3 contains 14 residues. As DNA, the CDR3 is TGTGCCAGCAGCTTCACCACAGCCACCTACGAGCAGTACTTC. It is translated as CASSFTTATYEQYF.

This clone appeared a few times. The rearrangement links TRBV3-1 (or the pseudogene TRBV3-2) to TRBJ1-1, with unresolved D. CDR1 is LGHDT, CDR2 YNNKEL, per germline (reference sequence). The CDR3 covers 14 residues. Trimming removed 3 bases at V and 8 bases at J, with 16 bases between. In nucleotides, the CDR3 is TGTGCCAGCAGCCAGATCCTTGGTCGGGTAGAAGCTTTCTTT. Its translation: CASSQILGRVEAFF.

Here the CDR3 reads CASSRDTLGEQYF. The DNA of the CDR3 is TGTGCCAGCAGTCGGGACACCCTGGGGGAGCAGTACTTC. The rearrangement links TRBV28 to TRBJ2-7, with D possibly TRBD1 on 6 matching bases. Germline V CDR1 and CDR2: MDHEN, SYDVKM. This CDR3 has 13 residues. The ends were cut back, 5 bases at V and 7 bases at J, with 15 bases in the middle.

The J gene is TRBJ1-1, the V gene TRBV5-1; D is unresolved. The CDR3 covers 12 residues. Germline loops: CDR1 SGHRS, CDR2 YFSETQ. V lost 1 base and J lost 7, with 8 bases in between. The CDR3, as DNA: TGCGCCAGCAGCTTGACCGGGAGTGAAGCTTTCTTT. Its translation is CASSLTGSEAFF.

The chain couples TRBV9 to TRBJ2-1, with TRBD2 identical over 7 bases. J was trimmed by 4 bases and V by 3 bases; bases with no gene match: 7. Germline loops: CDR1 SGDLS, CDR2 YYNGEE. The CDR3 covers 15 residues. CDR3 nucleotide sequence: TGTGCCAGCAGCGCTGGACTAGATGCATACAATGAGCAGTTCTTC. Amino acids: CASSAGLDAYNEQFF.